These 10 T cell receptor beta chains originate from one sample sequenced in a study of OX40 agonist ivuxolimab in advanced cancers. Sequencing used immunoSEQ multiplex PCR; TCRdb keeps in-frame clones, though not all of them. The sample contains around 60,000 clones, 80% to 90% of which appear only once. This sample comprised CD4+ or CD8+ T cells sorted from blood, obtained in a trial of the OX40 agonist ivuxolimab. All receptors come from an adult with an advanced solid tumor such as melanoma, head and neck, liver or kidney cancer.

The V and J genes are TRBV5-1 and TRBJ2-5; 8 bases line up with TRBD1. The J call may be faulty, since TRBJ2-7 better matches the DNA end. This CDR3 has 15 amino acids. Germline V gene data show CDR1 as SGHRS and CDR2 as YFSETQ. CDR3 sequence (DNA): TGCGCCAGCAGCTTGTCAGGGGGCACTACCTACGAGCAGTACTTC. Protein product: CASSLSGGTTYEQYF.

The chain combines TRBV30 with TRBJ1-3; no clear D. This CDR3 has 14 residues. V lost 5 bases, J lost 3 bases, and 14 bases lay in between. The germline V gene has CDR1 GTSNPN and CDR2 SVGIG (reference sequence). The DNA of the CDR3 is TGTGCCTGGGACGGAGGGATTGGTGGAAACACCATATATTTT. It codes for CAWDGGIGGNTIYF.

The chain employs TRBV7-3 and TRBJ2-1; 7 bases align to TRBD1. This CDR3 spans 15 amino acids. Germline-derived CDR1 and CDR2 are SGHTA and FQGTGA. The V gene end was trimmed by 2 bases and the J gene end by 8 bases; junction bases not matched to a gene: 9. The CDR3 loop is CASSLASGTAHEQFF. The CDR3 nucleotides are TGTGCCAGCAGCTTAGCCTCCGGGACAGCCCATGAGCAGTTCTTC. Filled out from reference TRBV7-3 and TRBJ2-1, the complete variable domain reads GAGVSQTPSNKVTEKGKYVELRCDPISGHTALYWYRQSLGQGPEFLIYFQGTGAADDSGLPNDRFFAVRPEGSVSTLKIQRTERGDSAVYLCASSLASGTAHEQFFGPGTRLTVL.

This clone appeared a single time. CDR3 nucleotides: TGTGCCACCGAAAATGGTGAAGCTTTCTTT. Encoded protein: CATENGEAFF. The V call is TRBV6-1, the J call TRBJ1-1, with D hard to call. The CDR3 runs 10 residues. Trimming shortened V by 10 bases and J by 7 bases, and 10 bases separated the two germline ends. The germline V gene has CDR1 MNHNS and CDR2 SASEGT.

J is TRBJ2-7 and V is TRBV7-2, with 8 bases aligning to TRBD1. Germline assignment: CDR1 SGHTA and CDR2 FQGNSA. The CDR3 has 13 residues. J lost 4 bases, V lost 6 bases, and 5 bases had no gene match. This CDR3 reads CASRPGGEYEQYF. For the CDR3, the DNA is TGTGCCAGCAGGCCAGGGGGCGAGTACGAGCAGTACTTC.

This clone was counted a single time. The chain has TRBV2 and TRBJ1-2; 8 bases align to TRBD1. This CDR3 region has 13 residues. Losses at the gene ends were 8 bases for V and 9 bases for J; bases not matched to a gene: 11. Looked up from germline, CDR1 is SNHLY and CDR2 is FYNNEI. CDR3 in amino acids: CASPSPGQERYTF. DNA of the CDR3: TGTGCCAGCCCCTCTCCGGGACAGGAGCGCTACACCTTC.

The chain employs TRBV5-4 and TRBJ1-1; no clear D gene. Germline CDR1 is SGHNT and CDR2 is YYREEE (reference sequence). V was shortened by 3 bases and J by 5 bases, with 8 bases between the two germline ends. The CDR3 is made up of 12 amino acids. The CDR3 loop reads CASSSGKTEAFF. The CDR3 region has the DNA TGTGCCAGCAGCTCCGGGAAGACTGAAGCTTTCTTT.

The chain joins TRBV6-1 to TRBJ1-1; D uncertain. The germline gives CDR1 MNHNS, CDR2 SASEGT. CDR3 length: 13 residues. Trimming left V 9 bases short and J 11 bases short, with 22 bases between. The CDR3 nucleotides are TGTGCCAGTGTCAGGCAGCTAAGAGACGGGGCTTTCTTT. Its translation: CASVRQLRDGAFF.

CDR3 sequence (DNA): TGTGCCAGCAGCCTGGGACAGGGGCGCATAGCTTTCTTT. It encodes CASSLGQGRIAFF. This chain joins TRBV27 and TRBJ1-1, with 10 positions matching TRBD1. The germline gives CDR1 MNHEY, CDR2 SMNVEV (reference sequence). The CDR3 extends over 13 amino acids. V lost 6 bases to trimming and J lost 10 bases; unmatched junction nucleotides: 8.

This clone was counted once. The J gene is TRBJ1-5, the V gene TRBV27, with D possibly matching TRBD1 (5 bases). This CDR3 spans 13 amino acids. Between the trimmed V and J ends, which lost 8 bases and 4 bases, there was a span of 12 bases. Per the germline V gene, CDR1 is MNHEY and CDR2 is SMNVEV (reference sequence). The CDR3 bases are TGTGCCAGCGGGACGGCAGCTAATCAGCCCCAGCATTTT. Its protein is CASGTAANQPQHF.